This TCR beta chain comes out of a study of blood T cells in healthy people across ages. Broader study findings: Donors of long life had a larger count of naive CD4+ cells and greater diversity than aged donors.

V lost 0 bases and J lost 6, with 21 bases in between. The CDR3 is 19 amino acids. Germline V lookup: CDR1 MGHRA, CDR2 YSYEKL. Combining a sample-barcoded 5' primer with a J-beta primer mix, a second PCR ran for roughly 7 to 12 cycles. Each TCR beta cDNA got a 12-nucleotide random molecular identifier. MiXCR, applied by TCRdb to the 5' RACE reads, yields one record per CDR3 protein. This sample has 1.8 million or so distinct CDR3 sequences, with more than 35% found just once. Notes on this clonotype: The target antigen is unknown.

Material for sequencing was blood. The V and J genes are TRBV4-1 and TRBJ1-6, with unresolved D. This receptor was obtained from a human donor in good health. Here the CDR3 reads CASSQDRPGPSTFNSPLHF. CDR3 nucleotides: TGCGCCAGCAGCCAAGATCGGCCCGGGCCCTCTACCTTTAATTCACCCCTCCACTTT.